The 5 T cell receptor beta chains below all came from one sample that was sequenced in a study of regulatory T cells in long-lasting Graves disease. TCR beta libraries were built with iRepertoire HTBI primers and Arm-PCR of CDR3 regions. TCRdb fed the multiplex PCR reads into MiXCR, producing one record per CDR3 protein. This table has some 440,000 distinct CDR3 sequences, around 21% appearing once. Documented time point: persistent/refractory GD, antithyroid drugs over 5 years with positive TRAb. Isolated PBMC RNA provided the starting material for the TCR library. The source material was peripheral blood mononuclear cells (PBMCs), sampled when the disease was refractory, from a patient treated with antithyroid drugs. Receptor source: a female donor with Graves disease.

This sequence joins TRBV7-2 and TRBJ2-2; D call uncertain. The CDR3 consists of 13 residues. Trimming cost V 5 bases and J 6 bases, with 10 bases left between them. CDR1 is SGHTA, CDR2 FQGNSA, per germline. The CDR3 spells CASSPELAGELFF. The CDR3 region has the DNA TGTGCCAGCAGCCCTGAGTTGGCCGGGGAGCTGTTTTTT.

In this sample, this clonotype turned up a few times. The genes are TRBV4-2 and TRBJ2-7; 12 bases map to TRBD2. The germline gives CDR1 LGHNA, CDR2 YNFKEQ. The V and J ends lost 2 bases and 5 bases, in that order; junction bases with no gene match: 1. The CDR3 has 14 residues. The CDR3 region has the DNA TGTGCCAGCAGCCAACTAGCGGGAGGGGACGAGCAGTACTTC. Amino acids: CASSQLAGGDEQYF.

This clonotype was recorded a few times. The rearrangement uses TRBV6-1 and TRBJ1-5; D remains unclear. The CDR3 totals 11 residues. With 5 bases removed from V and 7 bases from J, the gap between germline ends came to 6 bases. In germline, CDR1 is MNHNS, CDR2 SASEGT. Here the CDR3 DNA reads TGTGCCAGCAGTCCTACCCAGCCCCAGCATTTT. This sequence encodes CASSPTQPQHF.

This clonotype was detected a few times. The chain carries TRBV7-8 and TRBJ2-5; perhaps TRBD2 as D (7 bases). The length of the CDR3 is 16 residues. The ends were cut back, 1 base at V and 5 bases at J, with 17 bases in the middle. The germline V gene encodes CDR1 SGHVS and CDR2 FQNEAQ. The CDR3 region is CASSLGGGGMGETQYF. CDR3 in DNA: TGTGCCAGCAGCTTAGGGGGAGGGGGAATGGGGGAGACCCAGTACTTC.

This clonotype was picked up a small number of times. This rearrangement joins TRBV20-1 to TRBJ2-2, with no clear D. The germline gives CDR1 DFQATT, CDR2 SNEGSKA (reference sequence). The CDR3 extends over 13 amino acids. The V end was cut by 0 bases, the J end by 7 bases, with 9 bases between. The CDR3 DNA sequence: TGCAGTGCTAGAGATCACCTGAGCGGGGAGCTGTTTTTT. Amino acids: CSARDHLSGELFF.